Below are 3 T cell receptor beta chains sequenced from a single sample in a study of blood T cell repertoires in COVID-19 (dated by TCRdb to 2020 to 2021). Library preparation employed the immunoSEQ multiplex PCR assay. TCRdb mirrors the immuneACCESS table, restricted to in-frame sequences. Some clones are absent from its copies; in checked studies, under half trace to an unresolved V gene, and the reason for the others is unknown. This sample lists some 73,000 clones; more than 70% were detected once. Under 40% of the sample lies in the top ten. The sample comprised peripheral blood. Source of these receptors: an elderly woman with active or convalescent COVID-19.

The chain uses TRBV11-2 and TRBJ1-2, with D perhaps matching TRBD1 (5 bases). V lost 1 base, J lost 7 bases, and 13 bases lay in between. CDR3 length: 14 amino acids. The germline gives CDR1 SGHAT, CDR2 FQNNGV. In nucleotides, the CDR3 is TGTGCCAGCAGCTTAGCAGGGTTGGCCCCTGGCTACACCTTC. This gives the protein CASSLAGLAPGYTF.

The J gene is TRBJ1-2, the V gene TRBV19; 8 bases line up with TRBD1. The trim removed 6 bases at V and 7 bases at J, leaving 16 bases unmatched. Germline CDR1 is LNHDA and CDR2 is SQIVND (reference sequence). The CDR3 covers 16 residues. The CDR3 DNA sequence: TGTGCCAGTAGCCGCCTAGGACAGGGCATCAACGTTGGCTACACCTTC. Amino acids: CASSRLGQGINVGYTF.

This clone was observed once. V usage is TRBV29-1 and J usage is TRBJ1-5; perhaps TRBD1 as D (6 bases). CDR3 length: 12 amino acids. CDR1 is SQVTM, CDR2 ANQGSEA, per germline. The ends were cut back, 7 bases at V and 4 bases at J, with 11 bases in the middle. This chain's CDR3 is CSAVQGNQPQHF. CDR3 nucleotide sequence: TGCAGCGCTGTGCAGGGGAATCAGCCCCAGCATTTT.